This T cell receptor (beta chain) was obtained from a study of T cell responses to AZD1222 COVID-19 vaccine (dated by TCRdb to 2020 to 2023). Regarding the study in general: TCR sequencing covered roughly 230 trial participants: 207 given two doses of AZD1222 and 26 given two doses of MenACWY control vaccine. Trial participants were enrolled into age subgroups of 18-55, 56-69 and 70-plus years, which contained approximately 150, 28 and 58 TCR-sequenced participants, respectively. What the study reported, not specific to this receptor: The 56-69-year group was small, and its depth increase did not reach significance, likely because of low power. Conclusions about previously exposed vaccinees are limited because only six or seven AZD1222 recipients were SARS-CoV-2 seropositive at baseline. Participants were mostly white British, with more females than males. The authors suggested clonal diversity may have been underestimated. Vaccine-associated CD4 TCRs spanned the whole spike protein, with dominant responses in regions 160-218 and 743-854. Because no samples from the day 14 peak response were available, repertoires could be characterized only after the peak T cell response. Spike-specific TCR breadth and depth rose significantly after two AZD1222 doses compared with day 0 and with MenACWY recipients. Epitopes outside the regions mutated in the B.1.351 and B.1.1.7 variants were reportedly recognized by nearly half of the unique spike-specific TCRs.

What the time point label conveys for this sample: baseline before first vaccination. What this sample's treatment or condition label stands for: meningococcal conjugate vaccine given as trial control. Vaccinee samples came from UK trials COV001 and COV002, including a single-blind randomized controlled phase 2/3 trial of AZD1222 (ChAdOx1 nCoV-19) in healthy adults. For TCRbeta chain sequencing, PBMC samples from trial participants were taken at day 0 and at day 28 after the second dose. The CDR3 has 14 amino acids, counting the end cysteine and phenylalanine. The kept DNA is CDR3 alone, 42 bases in frame from the first base. The germline V gene (reference sequence) provides CDR1 LGHDT and CDR2 YNNKEL. The V and J ends are trimmed by 6 bases and 3 bases, leaving 12 bases between them. Concerning this clone: The specificity of this receptor is unknown. Per-base qualities were not stored, and no clone one base away is much larger. Other nucleotide sequences in the sample specify the same CDR3.

The CDR3 regions of human TCRbeta chains were analyzed by immunosequencing. The original pipeline was this. Repertoire TCRs were checked for matches against a reference library of SARS-CoV-2-specific TCRs that had been generated using the MIRA antigen-specificity platform. Breadth was defined as the fraction of unique TCRs that were SARS-CoV-2-associated. Depth was defined as the fraction of total T cells that were SARS-CoV-2-associated. Using the MIRA data, each spike-specific TCR was mapped to the spike region that the TCR reacts to and placed in a CD4 or CD8 class. Log10-transformed breadth and depth values were compared by one-way ANOVA with Sidak's multiple comparisons tests. The source is immuneACCESS, and TCRdb retained only in-frame sequences with V and J called. Part of the clones is not carried over; for the studies checked, unresolved V genes explain less than half of this, and the remainder is unexplained. V, J and clone size are those of that table, while D and trimming were read from the DNA. Within this sample are hundreds of thousands of clones, with more than 85% of them counted one time only. The biggest ten clones account for 1% of the sample.

The receptor chain draws on TRBV3-1 (or the pseudogene TRBV3-2) and TRBJ1-5; a tentative D call is TRBD1 (6 bases match). The TCR was taken from an adult in good health. The sample was peripheral blood, taken on day 0 of MenACWY control vaccination. The DNA sequence is given as TGTGCCAGCAGTCCCACAGGGAACAATCAGCCCCAGCATTTT. Its product reads: CASSPTGNNQPQHF.